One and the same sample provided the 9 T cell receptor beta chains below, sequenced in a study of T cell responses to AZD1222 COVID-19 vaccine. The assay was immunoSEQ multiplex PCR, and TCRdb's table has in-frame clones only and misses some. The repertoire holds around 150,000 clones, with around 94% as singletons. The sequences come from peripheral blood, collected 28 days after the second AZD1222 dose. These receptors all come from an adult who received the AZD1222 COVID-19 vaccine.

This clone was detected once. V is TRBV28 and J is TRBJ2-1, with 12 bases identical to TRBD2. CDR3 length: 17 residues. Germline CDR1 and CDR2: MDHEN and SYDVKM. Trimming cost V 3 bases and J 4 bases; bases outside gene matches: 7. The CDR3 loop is CASSLVASGRGYNEQFF. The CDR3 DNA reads TGTGCCAGCAGTTTGGTGGCTAGCGGGAGGGGGTACAATGAGCAGTTCTTC.

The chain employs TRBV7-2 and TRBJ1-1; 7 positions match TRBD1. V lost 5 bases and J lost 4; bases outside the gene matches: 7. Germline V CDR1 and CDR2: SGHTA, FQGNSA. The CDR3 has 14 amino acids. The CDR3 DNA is TGTGCCAGCAGCCCTCAACAGGGGAGCACTGAAGCTTTCTTT. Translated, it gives CASSPQQGSTEAFF.

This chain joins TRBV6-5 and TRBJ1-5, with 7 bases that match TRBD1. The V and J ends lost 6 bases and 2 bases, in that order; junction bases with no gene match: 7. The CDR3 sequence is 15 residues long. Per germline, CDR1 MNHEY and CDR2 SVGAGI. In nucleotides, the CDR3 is TGTGCCAGCAGACTGGACAGGACGGGCAATCAGCCCCAGCATTTT. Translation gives CASRLDRTGNQPQHF.

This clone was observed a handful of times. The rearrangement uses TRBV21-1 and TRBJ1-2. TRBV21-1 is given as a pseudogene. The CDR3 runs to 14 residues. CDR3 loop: CASSSGGSNYGYTF. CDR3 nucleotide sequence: TGTGCCAGCAGCTCAGGAGGATCTAACTATGGCTACACCTTC.

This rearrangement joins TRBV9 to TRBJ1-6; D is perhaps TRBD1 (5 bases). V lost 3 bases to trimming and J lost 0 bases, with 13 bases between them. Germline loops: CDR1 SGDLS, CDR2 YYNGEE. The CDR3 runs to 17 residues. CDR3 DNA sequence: TGTGCCAGCAGCGCGGGACCATTAAGCTCCTATAATTCACCCCTCCACTTT. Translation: CASSAGPLSSYNSPLHF.

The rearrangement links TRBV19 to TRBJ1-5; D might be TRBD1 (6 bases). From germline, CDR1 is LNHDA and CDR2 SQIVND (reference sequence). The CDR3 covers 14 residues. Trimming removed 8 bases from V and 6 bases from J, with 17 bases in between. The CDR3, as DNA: TGTGCCAGTGATCAGGGGAGGGGTTCTCAGCCCCAGCATTTT. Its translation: CASDQGRGSQPQHF.

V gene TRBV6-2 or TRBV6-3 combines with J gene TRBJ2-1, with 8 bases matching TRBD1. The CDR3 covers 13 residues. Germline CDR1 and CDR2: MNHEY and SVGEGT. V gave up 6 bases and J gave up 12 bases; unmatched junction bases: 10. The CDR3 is CASSTGQVFTQFF. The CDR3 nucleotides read TGTGCCAGCAGCACGGGACAGGTTTTTACGCAGTTCTTC.

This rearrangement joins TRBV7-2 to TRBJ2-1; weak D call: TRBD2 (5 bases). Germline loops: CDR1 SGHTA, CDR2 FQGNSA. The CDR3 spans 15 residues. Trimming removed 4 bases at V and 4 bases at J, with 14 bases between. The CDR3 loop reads CASSSTAARYNEQFF. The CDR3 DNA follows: TGTGCCAGCAGCTCTACAGCGGCCCGATACAATGAGCAGTTCTTC.

CDR3 nucleotide sequence: TGTGCCAGCAGTTTTATGAGCAATCAGCCCCAGCATTTT. This encodes CASSFMSNQPQHF. V and J are TRBV28 and TRBJ1-5; no clear D. CDR1 and CDR2 from the germline V gene are MDHEN and SYDVKM. The CDR3 loop spans 13 amino acids. The V and J ends lost 3 bases and 1 base respectively, with 4 bases between them. The variable domain in full, completed from reference TRBV28 and TRBJ1-5, reads DVKVTQSSRYLVKRTGEKVFLECVQDMDHENMFWYRQDPGLGLRLIYFSYDVKMKEKGDIPEGYSVSREKKERFSLILESASTNQTSMYLCASSFMSNQPQHFGDGTRLSIL.